This note documents a single T cell receptor (beta chain) sequence. Its antigen is as yet unknown. This sample was included in a study of T cell responses to AZD1222 COVID-19 vaccine. Across the study: The analysis combined second doses at about 4 or about 12 weeks. Study-wide results and caveats: A reported finding is that nearly half of spike-specific TCRs target unmutated variant regions.

Trimming removed 1 base from V and 4 bases from J; junction bases left unmatched: 18. Looked up from germline, CDR1 is LNHNV and CDR2 is YYDKDF (reference sequence). The CDR3 spans 21 residues. Sequenced by immunoSEQ multiplex PCR; TCRdb stores in-frame clones only, minus some. The profile covers approximately 140,000 clones, with 92% appearing a single time and around 3% taken by the ten largest. Source: peripheral blood, taken on day 0 of AZD1222 vaccination. The sequence came from an adult in good health. The chain is built from TRBV15 and TRBJ2-7, with 14 bases lining up with TRBD2. The CDR3 reads CATSRVGSHPGTSGSYYEQYF. The DNA for the CDR3 is TGTGCCACCAGCAGAGTGGGTTCCCATCCGGGGACTAGCGGGAGTTATTACGAGCAGTACTTC.